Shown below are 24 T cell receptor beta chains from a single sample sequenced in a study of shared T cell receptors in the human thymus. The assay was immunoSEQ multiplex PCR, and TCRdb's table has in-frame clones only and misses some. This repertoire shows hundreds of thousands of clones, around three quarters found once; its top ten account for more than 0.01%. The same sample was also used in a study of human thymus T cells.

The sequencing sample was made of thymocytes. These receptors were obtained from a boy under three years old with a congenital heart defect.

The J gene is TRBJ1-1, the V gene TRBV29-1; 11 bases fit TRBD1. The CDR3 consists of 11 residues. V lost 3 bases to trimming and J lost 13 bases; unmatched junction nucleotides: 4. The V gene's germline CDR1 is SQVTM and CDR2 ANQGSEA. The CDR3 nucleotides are TGCAGCGTTGAGGACAGGGGGCTGATTTTCTTT. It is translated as CSVEDRGLIFF.

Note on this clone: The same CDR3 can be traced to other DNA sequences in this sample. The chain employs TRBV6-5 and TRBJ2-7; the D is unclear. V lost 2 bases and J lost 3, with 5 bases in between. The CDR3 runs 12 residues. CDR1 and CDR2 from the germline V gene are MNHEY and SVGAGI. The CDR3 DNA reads TGTGCCAGCAGTTACACCGGCTACGAGCAGTACTTC. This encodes CASSYTGYEQYF.

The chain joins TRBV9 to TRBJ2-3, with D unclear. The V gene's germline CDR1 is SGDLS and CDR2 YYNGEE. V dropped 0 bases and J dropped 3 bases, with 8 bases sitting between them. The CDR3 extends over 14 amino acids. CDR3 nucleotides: TGTGCCAGCAGCGTAGGACACAGTACAGATACGCAGTATTTT. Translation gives CASSVGHSTDTQYF.

CDR3 protein: CASSPGVTDYEQYF. CDR3 nucleotides: TGTGCCAGCAGCCCGGGAGTGACCGACTACGAGCAGTACTTC. The J gene is TRBJ2-7, the V gene TRBV13; a possible D gene is TRBD2 (6 bases). Germline CDR1 and CDR2: PRHDT and FYEKMQ (reference sequence). The CDR3 has 14 residues. Trimming removed 5 bases from V and 3 bases from J, with 14 bases in between.

The CDR3 here is CASSEVASQTYEQYF. The CDR3 DNA is TGTGCCAGCAGTGAGGTGGCTAGTCAAACCTACGAGCAGTACTTC. The V gene is TRBV6-1, the J gene TRBJ2-7; D not resolved. The CDR3 runs 15 residues. The V end was cut by 3 bases, the J end by 2 bases, with 14 bases between. Per germline, CDR1 MNHNS and CDR2 SASEGT.

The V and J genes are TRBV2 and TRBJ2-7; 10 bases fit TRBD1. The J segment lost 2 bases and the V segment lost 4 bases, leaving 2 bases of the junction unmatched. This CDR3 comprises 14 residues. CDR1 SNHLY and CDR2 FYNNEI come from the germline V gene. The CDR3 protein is CASSGTGGTYEQYF. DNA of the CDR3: TGTGCCAGCAGTGGGACAGGGGGAACCTACGAGCAGTACTTC.

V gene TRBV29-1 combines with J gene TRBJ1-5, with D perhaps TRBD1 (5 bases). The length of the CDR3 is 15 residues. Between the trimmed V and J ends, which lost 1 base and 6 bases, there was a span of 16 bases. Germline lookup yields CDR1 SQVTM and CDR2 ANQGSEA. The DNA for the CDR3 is TGCAGCGTTGAAGTGGGTGGAGGGGAGGGTCAGCCCCAGCATTTT. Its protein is CSVEVGGGEGQPQHF.

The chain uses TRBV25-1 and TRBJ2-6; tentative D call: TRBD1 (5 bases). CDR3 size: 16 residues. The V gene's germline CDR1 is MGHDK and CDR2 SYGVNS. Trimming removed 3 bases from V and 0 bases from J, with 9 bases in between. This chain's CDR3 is CASSEPRDSGANVLTF. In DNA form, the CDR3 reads TGTGCCAGCAGTGAGCCCAGGGACTCTGGGGCCAACGTCCTGACTTTC. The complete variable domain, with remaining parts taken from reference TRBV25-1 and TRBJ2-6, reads EADIYQTPRYLVIGTGKKITLECSQTMGHDKMYWYQQDPGMELHLIHYSYGVNSTEKGDLSSESTVSRIRTEHFPLTLESARPSHTSQYLCASSEPRDSGANVLTFGAGSRLTVL.

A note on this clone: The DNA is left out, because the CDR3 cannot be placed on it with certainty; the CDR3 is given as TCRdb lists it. CDR3 in amino acids: CASRFAAGTSGRAVWTDTQYF. The rearrangement joins TRBV12-2 to TRBJ2-3; no check of the table's D call, TRBD2, against the DNA was made. TRBV12-2 is recorded as a pseudogene. The CDR3 has 21 residues if both end residues are counted.

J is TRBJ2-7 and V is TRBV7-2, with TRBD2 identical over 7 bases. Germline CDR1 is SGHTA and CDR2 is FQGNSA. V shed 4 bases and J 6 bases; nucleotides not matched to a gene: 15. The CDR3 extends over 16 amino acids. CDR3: CASSWPTGAGIPEQYF. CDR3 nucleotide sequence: TGTGCCAGCAGCTGGCCCACGGGAGCGGGAATTCCCGAGCAGTACTTC.

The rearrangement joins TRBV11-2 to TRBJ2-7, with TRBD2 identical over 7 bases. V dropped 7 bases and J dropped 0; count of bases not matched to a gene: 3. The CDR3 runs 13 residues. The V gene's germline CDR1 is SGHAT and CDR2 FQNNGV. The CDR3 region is CASTLAASYEQYF. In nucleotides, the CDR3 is TGTGCCAGCACCCTAGCGGCCTCCTACGAGCAGTACTTC.

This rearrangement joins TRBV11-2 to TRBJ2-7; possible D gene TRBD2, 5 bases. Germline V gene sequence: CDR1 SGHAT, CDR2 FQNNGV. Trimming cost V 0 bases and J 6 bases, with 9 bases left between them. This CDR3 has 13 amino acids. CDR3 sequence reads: CASSLEEVREQYF. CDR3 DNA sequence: TGTGCCAGCAGCTTAGAGGAGGTCCGCGAGCAGTACTTC.

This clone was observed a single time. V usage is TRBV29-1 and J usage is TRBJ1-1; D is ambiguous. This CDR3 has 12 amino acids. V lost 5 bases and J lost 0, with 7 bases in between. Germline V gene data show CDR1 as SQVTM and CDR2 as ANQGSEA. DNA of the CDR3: TGCAGCGTTAACAGCCTGAACACTGAAGCTTTCTTT. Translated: CSVNSLNTEAFF.

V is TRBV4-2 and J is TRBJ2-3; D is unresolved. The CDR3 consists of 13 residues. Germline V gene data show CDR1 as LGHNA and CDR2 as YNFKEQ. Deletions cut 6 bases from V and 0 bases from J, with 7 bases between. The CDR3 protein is CASSPTSTDTQYF. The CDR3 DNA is TGTGCCAGCAGTCCGACTAGCACAGATACGCAGTATTTT.

This CDR3 is CASSARDKGPYGYTF. The CDR3 region has the DNA TGTGCCAGCAGCGCCCGGGACAAAGGCCCCTATGGCTACACCTTC. This chain uses TRBV5-6 with TRBJ1-2, with a tentative D call TRBD1 (6 bases). Per germline, CDR1 SGHDT and CDR2 YYEEEE. V shed 4 bases and J shed 4 bases, with 17 bases lying between them. The CDR3 runs 15 residues.

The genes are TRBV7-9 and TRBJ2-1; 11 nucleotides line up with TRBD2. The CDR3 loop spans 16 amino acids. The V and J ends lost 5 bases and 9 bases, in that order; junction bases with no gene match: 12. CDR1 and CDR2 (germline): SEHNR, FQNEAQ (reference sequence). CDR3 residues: CASSPETSGAWIEQFF. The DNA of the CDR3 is TGTGCCAGCAGCCCTGAGACTAGCGGGGCTTGGATTGAGCAGTTCTTC.

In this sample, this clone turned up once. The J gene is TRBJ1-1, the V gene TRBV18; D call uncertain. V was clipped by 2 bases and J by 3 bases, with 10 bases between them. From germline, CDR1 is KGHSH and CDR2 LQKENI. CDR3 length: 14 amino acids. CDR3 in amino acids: CASSPGARDTEAFF. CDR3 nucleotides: TGTGCCAGCTCACCAGGTGCGAGGGACACTGAAGCTTTCTTT.

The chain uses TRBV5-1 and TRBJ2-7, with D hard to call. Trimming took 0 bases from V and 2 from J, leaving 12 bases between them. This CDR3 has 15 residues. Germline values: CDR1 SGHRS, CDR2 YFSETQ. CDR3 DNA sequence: TGCGCCAGCAGCTTGGGCACGAACGGTCCCTACGAGCAGTACTTC. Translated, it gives CASSLGTNGPYEQYF. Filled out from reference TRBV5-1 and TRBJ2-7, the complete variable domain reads KAGVTQTPRYLIKTRGQQVTLSCSPISGHRSVSWYQQTPGQGLQFLFEYFSETQRNKGNFPGRFSGRQFSNSRSEMNVSTLELGDSALYLCASSLGTNGPYEQYFGPGTRLTVT.

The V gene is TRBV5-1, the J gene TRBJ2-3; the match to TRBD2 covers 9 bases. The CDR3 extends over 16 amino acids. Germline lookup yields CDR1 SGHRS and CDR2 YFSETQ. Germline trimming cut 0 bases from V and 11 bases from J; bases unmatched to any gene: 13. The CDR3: CASSLAASGDPWRQYF. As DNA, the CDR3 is TGCGCCAGCAGCTTGGCGGCTAGCGGGGACCCTTGGAGGCAGTATTTT.

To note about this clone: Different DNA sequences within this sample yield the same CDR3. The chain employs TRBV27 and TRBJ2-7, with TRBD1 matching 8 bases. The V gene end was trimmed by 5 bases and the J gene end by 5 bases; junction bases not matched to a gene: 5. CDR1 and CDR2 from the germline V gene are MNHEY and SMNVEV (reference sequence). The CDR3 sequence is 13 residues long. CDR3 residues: CASSPRTGNEQYF. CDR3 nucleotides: TGTGCCAGCAGTCCCCGGACAGGGAACGAGCAGTACTTC.

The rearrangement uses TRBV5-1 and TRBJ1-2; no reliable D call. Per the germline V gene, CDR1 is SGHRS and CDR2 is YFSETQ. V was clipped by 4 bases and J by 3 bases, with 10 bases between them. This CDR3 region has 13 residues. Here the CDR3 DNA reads TGCGCCAGCAGCCGAGGACTGGACTATGGCTACACCTTC. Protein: CASSRGLDYGYTF.

In DNA, the CDR3 is TGTGCCAGCAGCTTGGCCTTGGCGGCCACCCAAGAGACCCAGTACTTC. It specifies CASSLALAATQETQYF. The chain recombines TRBV5-6 with TRBJ2-5; D is ambiguous. The germline gives CDR1 SGHDT, CDR2 YYEEEE. The CDR3 covers 16 residues. V shed 0 bases and J shed 1 base, with 13 bases lying between them.

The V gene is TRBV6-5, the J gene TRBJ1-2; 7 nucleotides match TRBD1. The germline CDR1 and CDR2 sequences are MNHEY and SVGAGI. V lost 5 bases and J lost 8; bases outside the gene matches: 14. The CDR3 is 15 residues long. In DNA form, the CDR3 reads TGTGCCAGCAGTATACGGACAGGTGACGGGAACGGCTACACCTTC. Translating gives CASSIRTGDGNGYTF.

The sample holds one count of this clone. CDR3 bases: TGTGCCAGCAGGGCCCGCTCCTACGAGCAGTACTTC. It translates to CASRARSYEQYF. V usage is TRBV2 and J usage is TRBJ2-7, with D uncertain. CDR1 is SNHLY, CDR2 FYNNEI, per germline. The ends were cut back, 6 bases at V and 0 bases at J, with 6 bases in the middle. This CDR3 comprises 12 residues.